The 32 T cell receptor beta chains listed next were all sequenced from one sample in a study of blood T cell repertoires in COVID-19. Method: immunoSEQ multiplex PCR; TCRdb's copy keeps in-frame clones and lacks some. The sample yields some 150,000 clones, roughly 80% seen once. The specimen sequenced was peripheral blood. These receptors were obtained from an elderly woman with acute or convalescent COVID-19.

The chain joins TRBV4-3 to TRBJ1-6, with TRBD1 matching over 8 bases. Germline V lookup: CDR1 LGHNA, CDR2 YSLEER. The CDR3 has 14 residues. V was clipped by 4 bases and J by 6 bases; unmatched bases: 2. In DNA form, the CDR3 reads TGCGCCAGCAGCCTAACAGGGGGTAATTCACCCCTCCACTTT. Its protein product is CASSLTGGNSPLHF.

The chain joins TRBV2 to TRBJ1-4, with TRBD1 identical over 10 bases. Trimming cost V 7 bases and J 8 bases; bases outside gene matches: 10. The length of the CDR3 is 15 residues. In germline, CDR1 is SNHLY, CDR2 FYNNEI. The CDR3 reads CASNWIGTGDEKLFF. The CDR3 DNA sequence: TGTGCCAGCAACTGGATAGGGACAGGGGACGAAAAACTGTTTTTT.

V is TRBV28 and J is TRBJ1-3; the match to TRBD1 covers 9 bases. CDR1 and CDR2 (germline): MDHEN, SYDVKM. CDR3 length equals 17 residues. The junction had 7 bases not matched to a gene; V was cut back by 3 bases and J by 1 base. The CDR3 loop reads CASSFPTGGGSGNTIYF. CDR3 coding DNA: TGTGCCAGCAGTTTTCCTACAGGGGGCGGGTCTGGAAACACCATATATTTT.

The chain carries TRBV19 and TRBJ1-1, with 8 nucleotides matching TRBD1. This CDR3 is built from 15 residues. With V trimmed by 3 bases and J by 4 bases, 7 bases remained unmatched. Germline values: CDR1 LNHDA, CDR2 SQIVND (reference sequence). CDR3: CASSIRTGSGTEAFF. The CDR3 DNA sequence: TGTGCCAGTAGTATCCGGACAGGGTCGGGCACTGAAGCTTTCTTT.

The chain joins TRBV5-4 to TRBJ1-4; 7 positions match TRBD1. Germline V lookup: CDR1 SGHNT, CDR2 YYREEE (reference sequence). The CDR3 spans 13 residues. The ends lost 4 bases at V and 6 bases at J; junction bases unmatched: 3. CDR3: CASSTGAYEKLFF. The DNA of the CDR3 is TGTGCCAGCAGCACAGGGGCGTATGAAAAACTGTTTTTT.

V gene TRBV18 combines with J gene TRBJ2-1, with TRBD1 matching over 9 bases. The CDR3 has 18 amino acids. Germline loops: CDR1 KGHSH, CDR2 LQKENI. V was pared by 3 bases and J by 0 bases, with 9 bases of the junction left unmatched. The CDR3 protein is CASSPSVGQGSSYNEQFF. CDR3 in DNA: TGTGCCAGCTCACCTTCCGTAGGACAGGGGAGCTCCTACAATGAGCAGTTCTTC.

The chain is built from TRBV5-1 and TRBJ1-1, with D perhaps TRBD1 (5 bases). This CDR3 has 14 amino acids. With 0 bases removed from V and 1 base from J, the gap between germline ends came to 7 bases. Germline V gene lookup returns CDR1 SGHRS and CDR2 YFSETQ. The CDR3 nucleotides are TGCGCCAGCAGCTTGGGACAGCAGAACACTGAAGCTTTCTTT. Its protein product is CASSLGQQNTEAFF. Looking up the rest from reference TRBV5-1 and TRBJ1-1 gives the full variable domain: KAGVTQTPRYLIKTRGQQVTLSCSPISGHRSVSWYQQTPGQGLQFLFEYFSETQRNKGNFPGRFSGRQFSNSRSEMNVSTLELGDSALYLCASSLGQQNTEAFFGQGTRLTVV.

The chain is built from TRBV7-9 and TRBJ1-3; TRBD1 might be the D (6 bases). The CDR3 consists of 13 residues. Looked up from germline, CDR1 is SEHNR and CDR2 is FQNEAQ (reference sequence). Trimming removed 5 bases at V and 6 bases at J, with 11 bases between. The CDR3 spells CASSQQGINTIYF. The CDR3 nucleotides read TGTGCCAGCAGCCAGCAGGGGATAAACACCATATATTTT. The full variable domain, with the rest looked up from reference TRBV7-9 and TRBJ1-3, is DTGVSQNPRHKITKRGQNVTFRCDPISEHNRLYWYRQTLGQGPEFLTYFQNEAQLEKSRLLSDRFSAERPKGSFSTLEIQRTEQGDSAMYLCASSQQGINTIYFGEGSWLTVV.

This clone was counted a single time. The V call is TRBV6-1, the J call TRBJ2-3; D is ambiguous. The CDR3 covers 13 residues. V shed 3 bases and J shed 0 bases, with 4 bases lying between them. Germline loops: CDR1 MNHNS, CDR2 SASEGT. CDR3 sequence reads: CASSEASTDTQYF. The DNA of the CDR3 is TGTGCCAGCAGTGAGGCTAGCACAGATACGCAGTATTTT.

CDR3: CASSGQGASYEQYF. Written as DNA, the CDR3 is TGTGCCAGCAGTGGACAGGGGGCCTCCTACGAGCAGTACTTC. The chain recombines TRBV2 with TRBJ2-7, with 10 bases aligning to TRBD1. CDR1 is SNHLY and CDR2 is FYNNEI in the germline V gene. The trim removed 4 bases at V and 0 bases at J, leaving 0 bases unmatched. The CDR3 sequence is 14 residues long.

The J gene is TRBJ2-3, the V gene TRBV14; no clear D. Germline CDR1 reads SGHDN; CDR2 reads FVKESK. The V gene lost 0 bases and the J gene lost 2 bases, with 9 bases spanning the gap. This CDR3 is 15 amino acids long. The CDR3 DNA sequence: TGTGCCAGCAGCCAAGACGTACTACTCACAGATACGCAGTATTTT. Amino acid sequence: CASSQDVLLTDTQYF.

The chain has TRBV19 and TRBJ2-7; tentatively, D is TRBD1 (6 bases). The CDR3 is 13 residues long. Germline loops: CDR1 LNHDA, CDR2 SQIVND (reference sequence). V was pared by 5 bases and J by 3 bases, with 11 bases between. The CDR3 sequence: CASSGGRGYEQYF. In nucleotides, the CDR3 is TGTGCCAGTAGTGGAGGCAGGGGCTACGAGCAGTACTTC.

The chain links TRBV12-3 or TRBV12-4 to TRBJ1-5, with no clear D. This CDR3 has 13 residues. V was shortened by 2 bases and J by 2 bases, with 4 bases between the two germline ends. The CDR3 here is CASSLTRNQPQHF. CDR3 in DNA: TGTGCCAGCAGTTTAACACGCAATCAGCCCCAGCATTTT.

This chain uses TRBV18 with TRBJ2-5, with 7 nucleotides matching TRBD2. After removal of 5 bases from V and 1 base from J, the junction contained 4 bases not matched to a gene. Germline CDR1 and CDR2: KGHSH and LQKENI. The CDR3 has 14 residues. The CDR3 nucleotides read TGTGCCAGCTCAGCGACTAGCATCCAAGAGACCCAGTACTTC. Translated, it gives CASSATSIQETQYF.

Concerning this clone itself: This sample includes further DNA sequences coding for the same CDR3. The chain is built from TRBV9 and TRBJ1-2; 7 bases fit TRBD1. V gave up 3 bases and J gave up 0 bases; unmatched junction bases: 2. Per the germline V gene, CDR1 is SGDLS and CDR2 is YYNGEE. The length of the CDR3 is 14 residues. The CDR3 loop reads CASSDRGSNYGYTF. CDR3 bases: TGTGCCAGCAGCGACAGGGGATCTAACTATGGCTACACCTTC.

This clone was observed a handful of times. The chain recombines TRBV6-1 with TRBJ2-7; 12 bases match TRBD1. J was trimmed by 5 bases and V by 3 bases; bases with no gene match: 8. CDR3 length: 16 residues. Germline CDR1 MNHNS, CDR2 SASEGT. CDR3 in amino acids: CASSENPGQGADEQYF. The CDR3 region has the DNA TGTGCCAGCAGTGAGAATCCGGGACAGGGGGCGGACGAGCAGTACTTC.

The gene calls are TRBV5-6 and TRBJ2-7; 9 bases map to TRBD1. Germline lookup yields CDR1 SGHDT and CDR2 YYEEEE. Losses at the gene ends were 2 bases for V and 6 bases for J; bases not matched to a gene: 9. The CDR3 contains 15 residues. The CDR3 coding sequence is TGTGCCAGCAGCTTCCCTACAGGGGGCCCTTCCGAGCAGTACTTC. It yields the protein CASSFPTGGPSEQYF.

The V and J genes are TRBV19 and TRBJ1-4; 8 nucleotides line up with TRBD1. V was pared by 4 bases and J by 3 bases, with 7 bases of the junction left unmatched. CDR3 length: 16 amino acids. Germline V gives CDR1 LNHDA, CDR2 SQIVND (reference sequence). The CDR3 bases are TGTGCCAGTAGTACATACCGGACAGGGCCTAATGAAAAACTGTTTTTT. Its protein is CASSTYRTGPNEKLFF. Full variable domain (rest looked up from reference TRBV19 and TRBJ1-4): DGGITQSPKYLFRKEGQNVTLSCEQNLNHDAMYWYRQDPGQGLRLIYYSQIVNDFQKGDIAEGYSVSREKKESFPLTVTSAQKNPTAFYLCASSTYRTGPNEKLFFGSGTQLSVL.

The chain uses TRBV6-2 or TRBV6-3 and TRBJ2-1, with TRBD2 identical over 13 bases. The CDR3 spans 16 residues. With 2 bases clipped from V and 8 bases from J, the junction kept 6 bases outside the gene matches. Germline V gene sequence: CDR1 MNHEY, CDR2 SVGEGT. The CDR3 loop is CASSYPLAGGHDEQFF. The CDR3 DNA reads TGTGCCAGCAGTTACCCACTAGCGGGGGGGCACGATGAGCAGTTCTTC.

This clone was detected once. This chain joins TRBV2 and TRBJ2-5; tentatively, D is TRBD2 (6 bases). V shed 1 base and J shed 5 bases, with 14 bases lying between them. The CDR3 is 15 amino acids. Germline CDR1 reads SNHLY; CDR2 reads FYNNEI. Written as DNA, the CDR3 is TGTGCCAGCAGTGAAGAGAGGGACTTCGGGGAGACCCAGTACTTC. Amino acids: CASSEERDFGETQYF. Variable domain in full (rest from reference TRBV2 and TRBJ2-5): EPEVTQTPSHQVTQMGQEVILRCVPISNHLYFYWYRQILGQKVEFLVSFYNNEISEKSEIFDDQFSVERPDGSNFTLKIRSTKLEDSAMYFCASSEERDFGETQYFGPGTRLLVL.

The chain has TRBV30 and TRBJ1-1; the match to TRBD1 covers 7 bases. This CDR3 has 13 residues. Germline CDR1 reads GTSNPN; CDR2 reads SVGIG (reference sequence). V gave up 4 bases and J gave up 1 base; unmatched junction bases: 3. The CDR3 nucleotides read TGTGCCTGGAACAGGGGACCGAACACTGAAGCTTTCTTT. As protein: CAWNRGPNTEAFF.

The chain carries TRBV18 and TRBJ1-5, with D perhaps matching TRBD1 (5 bases). The CDR3 has 16 amino acids. Germline lookup yields CDR1 KGHSH and CDR2 LQKENI. V lost 1 base and J 1 base, leaving 11 bases between the germline ends. The CDR3 region has the DNA TGTGCCAGCTCACCACAGGGGCCAGGGAGCAATCAGCCCCAGCATTTT. Its translation is CASSPQGPGSNQPQHF.

This chain links TRBV27 with TRBJ1-3; 7 positions agree with TRBD1. Germline lookup yields CDR1 MNHEY and CDR2 SMNVEV (reference sequence). Trimming removed 5 bases from V and 4 bases from J; junction bases left unmatched: 8. CDR3 length equals 15 residues. This chain's CDR3 is CASSPDRASGNTIYF. The CDR3 DNA is TGTGCCAGCAGTCCTGACAGGGCCTCCGGAAACACCATATATTTT.

This clone was detected only once. J is TRBJ1-3 and V is TRBV12-3 or TRBV12-4; D gene ambiguous. The V and J ends lost 5 bases and 4 bases respectively, with 6 bases between them. The CDR3 has 12 amino acids. As DNA, the CDR3 is TGTGCCAGCAGTCAGGCCGGAAACACCATATATTTT. Translating it yields CASSQAGNTIYF.

This chain links TRBV18 with TRBJ2-5, with TRBD2 matching 12 bases. The CDR3 spans 19 residues. Germline CDR1 and CDR2: KGHSH and LQKENI. V lost 4 bases to trimming and J lost 1 base; unmatched junction nucleotides: 13. The CDR3 reads CASSLSSGGAHVRQETQYF. Written as DNA, the CDR3 is TGTGCCAGCTCACTCTCTAGCGGGGGGGCGCATGTCCGCCAAGAGACCCAGTACTTC.

This chain links TRBV3-1 (or the pseudogene TRBV3-2) with TRBJ1-1, with D possibly matching TRBD1 (6 bases). V lost 0 bases, J lost 4 bases, and 15 bases lay in between. Germline V gives CDR1 LGHDT, CDR2 YNNKEL (reference sequence). The CDR3 has 16 amino acids. CDR3 sequence: CASSQDWGRGGTEAFF. CDR3 DNA sequence: TGTGCCAGCAGCCAAGATTGGGGGCGTGGTGGCACTGAAGCTTTCTTT.

V gene TRBV4-1 combines with J gene TRBJ2-2, with TRBD1 matching 7 bases. Germline V gene sequence: CDR1 MGHRA, CDR2 YSYEKL. Trimming took 2 bases from V and 4 from J; bases not matched to a gene: 4. The CDR3 has 15 amino acids. The CDR3: CASSQRTGVTGELFF. DNA for the CDR3: TGCGCCAGCAGCCAAAGGACAGGTGTCACCGGGGAGCTGTTTTTT.

The chain carries TRBV11-2 and TRBJ2-2; 9 positions match TRBD1. The CDR3 contains 16 residues. Germline assignment: CDR1 SGHAT and CDR2 FQNNGV. Trimming took 5 bases from V and 6 from J; bases not matched to a gene: 10. The CDR3 nucleotides are TGTGCCAGCAGCCTCGGGACAGGGAGAGGACCCGGGGAGCTGTTTTTT. Residues: CASSLGTGRGPGELFF.

This chain links TRBV27 with TRBJ1-5; 8 bases match TRBD1. The CDR3 length is 16 residues. Germline CDR1 and CDR2: MNHEY and SMNVEV (reference sequence). After removal of 4 bases from V and 4 bases from J, the junction contained 9 bases not matched to a gene. DNA of the CDR3: TGTGCCAGCAGTTCCACCGGGACAGGTTTTAATCAGCCCCAGCATTTT. It yields the protein CASSSTGTGFNQPQHF.

The chain has TRBV4-1 and TRBJ1-2; TRBD1 might be the D (5 bases). Trimming stripped 4 bases from V and 2 bases from J, with 14 bases between. The CDR3 contains 15 residues. CDR1 is MGHRA and CDR2 is YSYEKL in the germline V gene. The CDR3 DNA reads as TGCGCCAGCAGCCCTGGGGGGGATCTCAACTATGGCTACACCTTC. Translation: CASSPGGDLNYGYTF.

This clone showed up just once. The chain recombines TRBV3-1 (or the pseudogene TRBV3-2) with TRBJ2-5; a weak D match, TRBD2 (5 bases). The V end was cut by 1 base, the J end by 4 bases, with 13 bases between. CDR1 and CDR2 (germline): LGHDT, YNNKEL (reference sequence). This CDR3 has 15 residues. The CDR3 sequence: CASSQGAQRVETQYF. In DNA form, the CDR3 reads TGTGCCAGCAGCCAAGGGGCCCAGAGGGTAGAGACCCAGTACTTC.

The CDR3 reads CASRMGATSSYEQYF. In DNA, the CDR3 is TGTGCCAGCAGAATGGGGGCTACGAGTTCCTACGAGCAGTACTTC. This sequence joins TRBV2 and TRBJ2-7; tentatively, D is TRBD1 (6 bases). The V end lost 6 bases, the J end lost 1 base, and 16 bases lay between the germline ends. CDR1 and CDR2 from the germline V gene are SNHLY and FYNNEI. The CDR3 has 15 residues.